The clone carrying this T cell receptor beta chain occurred many times. Its specificity is not known. TCRdb used MiXCR to reprocess the 5' RACE reads, holding one entry per CDR3 protein. Of some 130,000 distinct CDR3 sequences detected, just under 7.5% appear once; the ten largest clones hold around 11%. The data derive from a study of CD8 T cells in ankylosing spondylitis. Whole-study results and caveats: Reported data indicate significant enrichment of disease-linked clones within matched ankylosing spondylitis synovial fluid. Eight highly homologous variants made up a TCR beta motif, and this motif appeared characteristic of ankylosing spondylitis blood. Disease-linked clones had a CD8+ phenotype and relatively low frequency in peripheral blood.

The sequencing sample was made of blood, either unsorted or a sorted T cell fraction (not recorded which). The receptor's source is a female donor with ankylosing spondylitis or in good health (not recorded which).

Here the CDR3 reads CASSPGQGIGGYTF. In DNA form, the CDR3 reads TGTGCCAGCAGCCCGGGACAGGGGATAGGTGGCTACACCTTC. The genes are TRBV6-1 and TRBJ1-2, with 10 bases lining up with TRBD1. Per germline, CDR1 MNHNS and CDR2 SASEGT. This CDR3 is built from 14 residues. The V segment lost 6 bases and the J segment 7 bases; nucleotides outside the gene matches: 8.